Listed below are T cell receptor beta chains from one sample, sequenced in a study of shared T cell receptors in the human thymus. The table came from immunoSEQ multiplex PCR; TCRdb's copy has only in-frame clones and leaves some out. Counted here are more than 550,000 clones, over 75% occurring once; the ten biggest clones make up more than 0.008%. The same specimen was also included in a second study, on human thymus T cells.

The sample consisted of thymocytes. The receptor source for this set is a girl under three years old with a congenital heart defect. The CDR3 runs from the conserved cysteine through the conserved F or W. Each record gives: CDR3 DNA, CDR3 protein, clone size, V gene, J gene, D gene. D genes are given only for firm matches. Some rows have no size entry. The others give once, few or many, or a class for an expanded clone.

CDR3 DNA: TGTGCCAGCAGCTTACGGGGGGTGAAGGCGGGGGACCTAGGTACGCAGTATTTT
CDR3 protein: CASSLRGVKAGDLGTQYF
clone size: .
V gene: TRBV7-9
J gene: TRBJ2-3
D gene: TRBD2

CDR3 DNA: TGTGCCAGCAGCTTATTCGGCAGGGTAGTAAAAAATGAGCAGTTCTTC
CDR3 protein: CASSLFGRVVKNEQFF
clone size: .
V gene: TRBV7-8
J gene: TRBJ2-1
D gene: .

CDR3 DNA: TGTGCCAGCAGTCCGGGACAGGGGCTTAGCTCTGGAAACACCATATATTTT
CDR3 protein: CASSPGQGLSSGNTIYF
clone size: .
V gene: TRBV27
J gene: TRBJ1-3
D gene: TRBD1

CDR3 DNA: TGTGCCAGCAGTAACGGACAGGGCCAGAATCAGCCCCAGCATTTT
CDR3 protein: CASSNGQGQNQPQHF
clone size: .
V gene: TRBV28
J gene: TRBJ1-5
D gene: TRBD1

CDR3 DNA: TGTGCCAGCAGCCCACAGGGGACTAACTATGGCTACACCTTC
CDR3 protein: CASSPQGTNYGYTF
clone size: .
V gene: TRBV6-5
J gene: TRBJ1-2
D gene: TRBD1

CDR3 DNA: TGTGCCAGTAGTACAAGGACAGCAAGTCCCTCTGGGGCCAACGTCCTGACTTTC
CDR3 protein: CASSTRTASPSGANVLTF
clone size: .
V gene: TRBV19
J gene: TRBJ2-6
D gene: .

CDR3 DNA: TGTGCCACCAGCAGAGAGGGGACAAGCTATGGCTACACCTTC
CDR3 protein: CATSREGTSYGYTF
clone size: .
V gene: TRBV15
J gene: TRBJ1-2
D gene: .

CDR3 DNA: TGTGCCAGCAGCTTACCCACAGGGCCTAACTACTACGAGCAGTACTTC
CDR3 protein: CASSLPTGPNYYEQYF
clone size: .
V gene: TRBV7-9
J gene: TRBJ2-7
D gene: .

CDR3 DNA: TGTGCCAGCAGCTTACAGGGTTCTAACGGTGAAGCTTTCTTT
CDR3 protein: CASSLQGSNGEAFF
clone size: few
V gene: TRBV7-3
J gene: TRBJ1-1
D gene: .

CDR3 DNA: TGTGCCAGCAGTGAACCAGGGAGCAATCAGCCCCAGCATTTT
CDR3 protein: CASSEPGSNQPQHF
clone size: .
V gene: TRBV6-1
J gene: TRBJ1-5
D gene: .

CDR3 DNA: TGTGCCAGCAGTCTAACAGGGGAACCCTACGAGCAGTACTTC
CDR3 protein: CASSLTGEPYEQYF
clone size: .
V gene: TRBV6-1
J gene: TRBJ2-7
D gene: TRBD1

CDR3 DNA: TGTGCCAGCAGCGTGGGGACAGGGCCATATTTAGGGCCAGGCCAGTTCTTC
CDR3 protein: CASSVGTGPYLGPGQFF
clone size: .
V gene: TRBV9
J gene: TRBJ2-1
D gene: TRBD1